Listed below are T cell receptor beta chains from one sample, sequenced in a study of shared clonotypes between healthy human individuals. Data came from immunoSEQ multiplex PCR; TCRdb stores just in-frame clones and leaves some out. The sample lists about 870,000 clones, 80% to 95% occurring once. The sequenced material came from naive CD8+ T cells sorted from blood. Every receptor here comes from a man aged 25 to 40 in good health. Both conserved end residues are part of each CDR3. The D gene is left open where the match is weak. A row's size may be missing; if present it is once, few, many or a size class.

clone_size	d_call	v_call	j_call	cdr3_aa	cdr3_nt
NA	NA	TRBV6-5	TRBJ1-2	CASSPFPLNYGYTF	TGTGCCAGCAGTCCGTTCCCCCTTAACTATGGCTACACCTTC
NA	NA	TRBV10-2	TRBJ2-3	CASSEVQDLQYF	TGCGCCAGCAGTGAGGTACAGGACTTGCAGTATTTT
NA	TRBD1	TRBV27	TRBJ1-2	CASSLMPTGDGGGYGYTF	TGTGCCAGCAGTTTAATGCCGACAGGGGATGGTGGAGGCTATGGCTACACCTTC
NA	NA	TRBV12-5	TRBJ2-1	CASGRGDNEQFF	TGTGCTAGTGGTCGGGGTGACAATGAGCAGTTCTTC
NA	TRBD2	TRBV5-6	TRBJ2-7	CASSPELASSSYEQYF	TGTGCCAGCAGCCCAGAACTAGCGTCAAGCTCCTACGAGCAGTACTTC
NA	NA	TRBV27	TRBJ1-4	CASSYKEKLFF	TGTGCCAGCAGTTACAAGGAAAAACTGTTTTTT
NA	NA	TRBV7-9	TRBJ2-1	CASSLGSEQFF	TGTGCCAGCAGCTTGGGCAGCGAGCAGTTCTTC
NA	TRBD2	TRBV27	TRBJ2-5	CASSVRTPGLGLQETQYF	TGTGCCAGCAGCGTAAGGACACCGGGACTAGGACTTCAAGAGACCCAGTACTTC
NA	TRBD1	TRBV7-9	TRBJ2-5	CASSHLSTGERETQYF	TGTGCCAGCAGCCATCTTTCGACAGGGGAGAGGGAGACCCAGTACTTC
NA	NA	TRBV19	TRBJ2-1	CASSAPGSSYNEQFF	TGTGCCAGTAGTGCCCCGGGATCCTCCTACAATGAGCAGTTCTTC
NA	NA	TRBV7-9	TRBJ1-4	CASSLAERTVGEKLFF	TGTGCCAGCAGCTTAGCGGAGAGGACAGTTGGGGAAAAACTGTTTTTT
NA	NA	TRBV23-1	TRBJ2-5	CASSHIISRETQYF	TGCGCCAGCAGTCATATCATTTCCAGGGAGACCCAGTACTTC
NA	NA	TRBV11-2	TRBJ1-1	CASSQRGISNMNTEAFF	TGTGCCAGCAGCCAAAGGGGGATTTCGAACATGAACACTGAAGCTTTCTTT
NA	TRBD2	TRBV27	TRBJ2-1	CASSVGLAVSYNEQFF	TGTGCCAGCAGTGTCGGCCTAGCGGTCTCCTACAATGAGCAGTTCTTC
NA	TRBD2	TRBV5-6	TRBJ2-5	CASSLTGTSGSWVYF	TGTGCCAGCAGCCTAACCGGGACTAGCGGGAGTTGGGTGTACTTC
NA	NA	TRBV28	TRBJ2-5	CASNRQGDSRETQYF	TGTGCCAGCAATCGGCAGGGTGACTCCCGAGAGACCCAGTACTTC
NA	NA	TRBV7-9	TRBJ1-1	CASSPRGGSGAFF	TGTGCCAGCAGCCCAAGAGGTGGATCGGGAGCTTTCTTT
NA	TRBD2	TRBV10-2	TRBJ2-7	CASITSARSSYEQYF	TGCGCCAGCATTACTAGCGCCAGAAGCTCCTACGAGCAGTACTTC
NA	NA	TRBV6-5	TRBJ1-5	CASSYSARSNQPQHF	TGTGCCAGCAGTTATTCCGCCAGAAGCAATCAGCCCCAGCATTTT
NA	NA	TRBV27	TRBJ2-7	CASSLRSAYEQYF	TGTGCCAGCAGTTTACGTAGCGCCTACGAGCAGTACTTC
NA	NA	TRBV6-1	TRBJ2-7	CASSEYGVSRETYFGETYF	TGTGCCAGCAGTGAATATGGGGTCTCACGAGAAACGTACTTCGGAGAAACGTACTTC
NA	TRBD1	TRBV10-1	TRBJ2-3	CASSESGQGTDTQYF	TGCGCCAGCAGTGAGTCGGGACAGGGTACAGATACGCAGTATTTT
NA	NA	TRBV2	TRBJ2-7	CASSEVNSDYEQYF	TGTGCCAGCAGTGAAGTCAATAGCGACTACGAGCAGTACTTC
few	NA	TRBV5-6	TRBJ1-5	CASSFGRDQPQHF	TGTGCCAGCAGCTTCGGAAGGGATCAGCCCCAGCATTTT
NA	NA	TRBV7-9	TRBJ2-3	CASSLPKTGDTQYF	TGTGCCAGCAGCTTACCCAAAACCGGGGACACGCAGTATTTT
NA	NA	TRBV6-5	TRBJ1-2	CASGVSPGIVGYTF	TGTGCCAGCGGTGTCTCGCCGGGTATTGTTGGCTACACCTTC
few	NA	TRBV18	TRBJ1-2	CASSPEADLYGYTF	TGTGCCAGCTCCCCAGAGGCAGACCTCTATGGCTACACCTTC
many	NA	TRBV6-5	TRBJ2-7	CASRAPNYEQYF	TGTGCCAGCAGGGCCCCCAATTACGAGCAGTACTTC
NA	TRBD1	TRBV28	TRBJ2-7	CASTTKGAPYEQYF	TGTGCCAGCACCACTAAGGGGGCCCCCTACGAGCAGTACTTC
NA	NA	TRBV5-4	TRBJ2-1	CASSLDSTGRFF	TGTGCCAGCAGCCTAGACAGCACTGGGCGGTTCTTC
NA	NA	TRBV27	TRBJ1-3	CASSLWCRYLVLSGNTIYF	TGTGCCAGCAGTTTATGGTGTAGGTATTTGGTCCTCTCTGGAAACACCATATATTTT
NA	NA	TRBV7-9	TRBJ2-7	CASSLIATPYEQYF	TGTGCCAGCAGCTTAATAGCTACCCCCTACGAGCAGTACTTC
NA	NA	TRBV27	TRBJ2-7	CASSSKLGYDEQYF	TGTGCCAGCAGTTCTAAACTTGGCTACGACGAGCAGTACTTC
NA	NA	TRBV6-5	TRBJ2-1	CASSPDLVKQFF	TGTGCCAGCAGCCCCGATCTGGTTAAGCAGTTCTTC
NA	TRBD2	TRBV28	TRBJ2-2	CASKGGGSPANTGELFF	TGTGCCAGCAAAGGAGGCGGGAGCCCGGCGAACACCGGGGAGCTGTTTTTT
NA	NA	TRBV29-1	TRBJ2-7	CSVEDSGETYEQYF	TGCAGCGTTGAAGATTCAGGGGAAACCTACGAGCAGTACTTC
NA	NA	TRBV27	TRBJ1-4	CASRQATNEKLFF	TGTGCCAGCAGACAAGCAACTAATGAAAAACTGTTTTTT
NA	NA	TRBV27	TRBJ2-3	CASGVDTDTQYF	TGTGCCAGCGGGGTCGACACAGATACGCAGTATTTT
once	NA	TRBV15	TRBJ2-5	CATSSLGRDQETQYF	TGTGCCACCAGCTCCCTCGGCAGGGACCAAGAGACCCAGTACTTC
NA	NA	TRBV28	TRBJ1-3	CASGPAYSGNTIYF	TGTGCCAGCGGCCCGGCTTACTCTGGAAACACCATATATTTT
NA	NA	TRBV7-9	TRBJ2-3	CASSPIRGAGPTDTQYF	TGTGCCAGCAGCCCAATAAGGGGCGCTGGTCCCACAGATACGCAGTATTTT
NA	TRBD2	TRBV7-8	TRBJ2-7	CASSLVIGTSGRDEVHYEQYF	TGTGCCAGCAGCTTAGTTATAGGGACTAGCGGGAGGGACGAGGTCCACTACGAGCAGTACTTC
NA	NA	TRBV7-9	TRBJ1-4	CASSPWGNNEKLFF	TGTGCCAGCAGCCCCTGGGGAAATAATGAAAAACTGTTTTTT
NA	NA	TRBV27	TRBJ2-7	CASSLEVQGYEQYF	TGTGCCAGCAGTTTAGAGGTCCAGGGCTACGAGCAGTACTTC
NA	TRBD1	TRBV7-2	TRBJ1-2	CASSLPRDREDGYGYTF	TGTGCCAGCAGCTTACCCCGGGACAGGGAGGATGGCTATGGCTACACCTTC
NA	TRBD2	TRBV29-1	TRBJ2-7	CSVEGLAGGPYTYEQYF	TGCAGCGTTGAAGGCCTAGCGGGAGGGCCTTACACCTACGAGCAGTACTTC
NA	NA	TRBV19	TRBJ1-1	CASSPQGGSLTEAFF	TGTGCCAGTAGCCCACAGGGAGGTAGTCTCACTGAAGCTTTCTTT
NA	TRBD2	TRBV9	TRBJ2-1	CASSGDLAGDSNEQFF	TGTGCCAGCAGCGGGGACCTAGCGGGAGATTCAAATGAGCAGTTCTTC
once	TRBD1	TRBV7-9	TRBJ2-7	CASSTDRALSYEQYF	TGTGCCAGCAGCACGGACAGGGCCCTCTCCTACGAGCAGTACTTC
few	NA	TRBV10-3	TRBJ1-1	CAISGPHGEYNTEAFF	TGTGCCATCAGTGGGCCCCACGGGGAATATAACACTGAAGCTTTCTTT